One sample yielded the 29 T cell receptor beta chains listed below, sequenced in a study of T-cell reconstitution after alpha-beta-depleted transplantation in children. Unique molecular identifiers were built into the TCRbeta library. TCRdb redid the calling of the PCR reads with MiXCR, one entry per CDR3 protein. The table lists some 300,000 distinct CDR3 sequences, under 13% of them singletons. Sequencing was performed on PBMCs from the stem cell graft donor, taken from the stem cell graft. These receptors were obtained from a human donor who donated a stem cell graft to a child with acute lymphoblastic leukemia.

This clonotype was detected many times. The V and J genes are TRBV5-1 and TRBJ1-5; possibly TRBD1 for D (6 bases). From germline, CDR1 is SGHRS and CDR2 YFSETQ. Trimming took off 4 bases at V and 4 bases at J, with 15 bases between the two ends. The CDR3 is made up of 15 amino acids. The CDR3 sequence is CASSPGAVPNQPQHF. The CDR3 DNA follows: TGCGCCAGCAGCCCAGGGGCCGTACCGAATCAGCCCCAGCATTTT.

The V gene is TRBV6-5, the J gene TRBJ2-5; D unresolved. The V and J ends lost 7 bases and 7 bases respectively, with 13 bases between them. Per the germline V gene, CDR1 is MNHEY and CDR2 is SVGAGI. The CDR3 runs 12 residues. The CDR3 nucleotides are TGTGCCAGCACTGGACCCTCAGGGACCCAGTACTTC. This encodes CASTGPSGTQYF.

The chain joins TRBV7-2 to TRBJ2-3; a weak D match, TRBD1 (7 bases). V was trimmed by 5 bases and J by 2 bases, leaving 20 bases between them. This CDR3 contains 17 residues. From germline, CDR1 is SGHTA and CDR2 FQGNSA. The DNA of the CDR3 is TGTGCCAGCAGCCACCTGAGGGGGCGGGGATACACAGATACGCAGTATTTT. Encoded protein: CASSHLRGRGYTDTQYF.

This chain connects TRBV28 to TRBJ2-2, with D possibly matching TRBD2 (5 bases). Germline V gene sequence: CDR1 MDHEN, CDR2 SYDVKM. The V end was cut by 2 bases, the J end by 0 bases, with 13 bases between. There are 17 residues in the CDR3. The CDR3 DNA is TGTGCCAGCAGTTTAATTGGTGGGAGCCCGAACACCGGGGAGCTGTTTTTT. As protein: CASSLIGGSPNTGELFF.

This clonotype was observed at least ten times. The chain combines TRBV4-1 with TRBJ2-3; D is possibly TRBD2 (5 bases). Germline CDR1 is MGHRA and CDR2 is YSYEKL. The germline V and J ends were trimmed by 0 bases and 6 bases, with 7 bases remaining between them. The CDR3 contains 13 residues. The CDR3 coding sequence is TGCGCCAGCAGCCAAGATCGCGGGGATACGCAGTATTTT. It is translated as CASSQDRGDTQYF.

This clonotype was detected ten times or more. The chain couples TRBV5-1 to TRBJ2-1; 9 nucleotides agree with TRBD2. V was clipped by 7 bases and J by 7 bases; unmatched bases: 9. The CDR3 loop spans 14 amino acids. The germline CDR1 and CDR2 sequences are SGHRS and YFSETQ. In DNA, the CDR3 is TGCGCCAGCGGGCGAGCGGGAGGTGGGAATGAGCAGTTCTTC. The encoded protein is CASGRAGGGNEQFF.

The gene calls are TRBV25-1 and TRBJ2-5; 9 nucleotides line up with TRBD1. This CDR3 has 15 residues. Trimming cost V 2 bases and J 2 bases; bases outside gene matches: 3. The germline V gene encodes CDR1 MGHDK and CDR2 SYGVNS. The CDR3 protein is CASSEGDRVQETQYF. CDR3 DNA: TGTGCCAGCAGTGAAGGGGACAGGGTGCAAGAGACCCAGTACTTC.

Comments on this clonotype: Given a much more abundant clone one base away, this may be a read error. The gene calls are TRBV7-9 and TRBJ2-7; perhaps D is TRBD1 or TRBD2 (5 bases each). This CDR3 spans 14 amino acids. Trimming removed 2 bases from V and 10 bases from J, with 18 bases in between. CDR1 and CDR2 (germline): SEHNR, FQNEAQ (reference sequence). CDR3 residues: CASSLKDGAEDQYF. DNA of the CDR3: TGTGCCAGCAGCTTAAAGGACGGGGCGGAAGACCAGTACTTC.

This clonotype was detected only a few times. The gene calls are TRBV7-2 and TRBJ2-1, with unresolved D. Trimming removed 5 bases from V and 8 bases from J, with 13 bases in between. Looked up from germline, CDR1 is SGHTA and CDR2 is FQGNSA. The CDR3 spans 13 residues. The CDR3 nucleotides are TGTGCCAGCAGCCCTGACACCTTCCATGAGCAGTTCTTC. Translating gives CASSPDTFHEQFF.

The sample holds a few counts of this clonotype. The chain's CDR3 is CSARDESGLAEFTDTQYF. The CDR3 bases are TGCAGTGCTAGAGATGAGTCGGGACTAGCGGAATTCACAGATACGCAGTATTTT. J is TRBJ2-3 and V is TRBV20-1; 11 positions agree with TRBD2. This CDR3 has 18 residues. The junction had 10 bases not matched to a gene; V was cut back by 0 bases and J by 2 bases. Germline CDR1 is DFQATT and CDR2 is SNEGSKA (reference sequence).

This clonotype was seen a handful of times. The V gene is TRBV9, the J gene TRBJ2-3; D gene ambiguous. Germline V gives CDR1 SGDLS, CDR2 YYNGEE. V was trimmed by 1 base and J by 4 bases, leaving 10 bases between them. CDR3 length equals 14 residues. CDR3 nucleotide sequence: TGTGCCAGCAGCGTATCGGGTACGGCAGATACGCAGTATTTT. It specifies CASSVSGTADTQYF.

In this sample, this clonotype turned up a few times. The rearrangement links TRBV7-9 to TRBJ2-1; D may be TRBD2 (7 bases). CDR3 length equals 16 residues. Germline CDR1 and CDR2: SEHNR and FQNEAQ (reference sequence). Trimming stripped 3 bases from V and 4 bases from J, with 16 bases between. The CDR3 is CASSLIAGGQYNEQFF. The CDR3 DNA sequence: TGTGCCAGCAGCTTGATAGCGGGCGGACAGTACAATGAGCAGTTCTTC.

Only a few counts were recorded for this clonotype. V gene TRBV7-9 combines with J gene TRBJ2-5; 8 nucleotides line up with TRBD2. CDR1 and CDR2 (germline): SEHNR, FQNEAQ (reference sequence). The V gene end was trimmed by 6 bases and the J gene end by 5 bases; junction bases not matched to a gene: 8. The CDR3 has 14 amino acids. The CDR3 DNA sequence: TGTGCCAGCAGTTCACCCGGGACTAGGGAGACCCAGTACTTC. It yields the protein CASSSPGTRETQYF.

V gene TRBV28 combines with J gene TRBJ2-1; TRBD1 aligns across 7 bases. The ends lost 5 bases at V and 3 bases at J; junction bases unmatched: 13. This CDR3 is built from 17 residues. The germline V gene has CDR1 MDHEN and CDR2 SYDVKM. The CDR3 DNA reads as TGTGCCAGCAGTCAAAAGGGACAGCATGCGAACTACAATGAGCAGTTCTTC. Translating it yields CASSQKGQHANYNEQFF.

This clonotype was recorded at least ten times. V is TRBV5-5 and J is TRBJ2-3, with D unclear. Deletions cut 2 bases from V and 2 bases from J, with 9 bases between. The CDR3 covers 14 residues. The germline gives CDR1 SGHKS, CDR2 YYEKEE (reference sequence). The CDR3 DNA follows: TGTGCCAGCAGCTTAGAGACGTTCACAGATACGCAGTATTTT. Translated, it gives CASSLETFTDTQYF. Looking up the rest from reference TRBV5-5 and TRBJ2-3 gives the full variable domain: DAGVTQSPTHLIKTRGQQVTLRCSPISGHKSVSWYQQVLGQGPQFIFQYYEKEERGRGNFPDRFSARQFPNYSSELNVNALLLGDSALYLCASSLETFTDTQYFGPGTRLTVL.

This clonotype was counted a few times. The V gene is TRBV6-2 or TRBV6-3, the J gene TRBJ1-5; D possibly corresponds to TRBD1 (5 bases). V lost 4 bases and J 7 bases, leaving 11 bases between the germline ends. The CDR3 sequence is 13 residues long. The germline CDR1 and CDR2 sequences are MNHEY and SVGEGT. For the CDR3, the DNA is TGTGCCAGCAGTTCGTGGGGGGGGCAGCCCCAGCATTTT. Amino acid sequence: CASSSWGGQPQHF.

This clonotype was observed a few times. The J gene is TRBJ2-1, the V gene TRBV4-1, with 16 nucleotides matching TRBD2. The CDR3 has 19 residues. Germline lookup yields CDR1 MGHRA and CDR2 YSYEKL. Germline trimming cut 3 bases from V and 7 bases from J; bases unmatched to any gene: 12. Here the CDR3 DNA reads TGCGCCAGCAGCCAGACCGGGACTAGCGGGAGGGCCGGGGGGAATGAGCAGTTCTTC. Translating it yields CASSQTGTSGRAGGNEQFF.

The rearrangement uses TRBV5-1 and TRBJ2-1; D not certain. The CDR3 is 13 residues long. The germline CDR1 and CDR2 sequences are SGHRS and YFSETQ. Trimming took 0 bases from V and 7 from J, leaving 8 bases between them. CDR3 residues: CASSLERGNEQFF. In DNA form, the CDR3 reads TGCGCCAGCAGCTTGGAGCGTGGGAATGAGCAGTTCTTC.

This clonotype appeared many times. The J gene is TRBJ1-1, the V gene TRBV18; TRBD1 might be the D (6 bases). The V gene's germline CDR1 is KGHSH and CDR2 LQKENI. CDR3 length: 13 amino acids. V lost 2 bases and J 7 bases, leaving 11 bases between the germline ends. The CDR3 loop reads CASSPGGLGEAFF. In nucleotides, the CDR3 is TGTGCCAGCTCACCAGGGGGGCTCGGTGAAGCTTTCTTT.

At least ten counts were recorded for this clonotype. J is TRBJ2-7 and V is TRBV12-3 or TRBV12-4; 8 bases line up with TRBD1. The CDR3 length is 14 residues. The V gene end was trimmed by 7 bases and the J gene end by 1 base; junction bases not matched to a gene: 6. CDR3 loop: CASTRDRQSYEQYF. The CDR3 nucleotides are TGTGCCAGCACCCGGGACAGGCAGTCCTACGAGCAGTACTTC.

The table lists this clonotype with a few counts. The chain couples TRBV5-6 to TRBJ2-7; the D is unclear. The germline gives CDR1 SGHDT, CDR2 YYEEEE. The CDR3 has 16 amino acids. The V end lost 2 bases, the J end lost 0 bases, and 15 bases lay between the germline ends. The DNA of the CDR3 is TGTGCCAGCAGCTTTCGGAGTCTCCTAAGCTCCTACGAGCAGTACTTC. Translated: CASSFRSLLSSYEQYF.

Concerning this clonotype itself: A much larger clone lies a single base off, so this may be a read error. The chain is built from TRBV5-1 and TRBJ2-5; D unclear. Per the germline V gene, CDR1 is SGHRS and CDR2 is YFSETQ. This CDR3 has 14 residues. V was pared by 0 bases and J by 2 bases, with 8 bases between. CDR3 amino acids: CASSLGRFQETQYF. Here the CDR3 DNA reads TGCGCCAGCAGCTTGGGGCGGTTTCAAGAGACCCAGTACTTC.

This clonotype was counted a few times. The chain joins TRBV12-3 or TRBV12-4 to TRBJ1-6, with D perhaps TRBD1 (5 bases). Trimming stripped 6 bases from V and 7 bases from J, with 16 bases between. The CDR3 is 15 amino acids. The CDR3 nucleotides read TGTGCCAGCAGACCCTCCGGGGCGCAAAATTCACCCCTCCACTTT. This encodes CASRPSGAQNSPLHF.

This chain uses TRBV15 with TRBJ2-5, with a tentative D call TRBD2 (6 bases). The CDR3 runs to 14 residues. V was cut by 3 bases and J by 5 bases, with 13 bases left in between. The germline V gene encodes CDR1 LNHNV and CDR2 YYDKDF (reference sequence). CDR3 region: CATSSRAAGETQYF. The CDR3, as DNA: TGTGCCACCAGCAGCCGGGCCGCGGGGGAGACCCAGTACTTC.

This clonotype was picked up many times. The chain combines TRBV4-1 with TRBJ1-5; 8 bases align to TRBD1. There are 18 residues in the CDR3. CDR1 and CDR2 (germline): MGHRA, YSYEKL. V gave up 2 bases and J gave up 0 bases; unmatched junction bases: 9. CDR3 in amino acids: CASSQPPGGGGSNQPQHF. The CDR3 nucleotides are TGCGCCAGCAGCCAACCCCCAGGGGGCGGGGGTAGCAATCAGCCCCAGCATTTT.

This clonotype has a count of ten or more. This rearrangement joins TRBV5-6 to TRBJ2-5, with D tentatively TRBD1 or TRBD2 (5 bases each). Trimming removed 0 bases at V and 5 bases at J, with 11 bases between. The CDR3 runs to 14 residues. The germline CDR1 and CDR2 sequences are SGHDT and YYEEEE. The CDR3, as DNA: TGTGCCAGCAGCTTGGCCACGGGGCGGGAGACCCAGTACTTC. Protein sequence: CASSLATGRETQYF. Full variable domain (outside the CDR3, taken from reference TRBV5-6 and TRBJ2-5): DAGVTQSPTHLIKTRGQQVTLRCSPKSGHDTVSWYQQALGQGPQFIFQYYEEEERQRGNFPDRFSGHQFPNYSSELNVNALLLGDSALYLCASSLATGRETQYFGPGTRLLVL.

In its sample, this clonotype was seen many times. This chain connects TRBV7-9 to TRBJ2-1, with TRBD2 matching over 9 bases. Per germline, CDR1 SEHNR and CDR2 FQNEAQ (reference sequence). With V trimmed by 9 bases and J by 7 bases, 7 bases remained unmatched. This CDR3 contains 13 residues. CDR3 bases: TGTGCCAGTGAGCGGGAGGTGGTTAATGAGCAGTTCTTC. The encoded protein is CASEREVVNEQFF.

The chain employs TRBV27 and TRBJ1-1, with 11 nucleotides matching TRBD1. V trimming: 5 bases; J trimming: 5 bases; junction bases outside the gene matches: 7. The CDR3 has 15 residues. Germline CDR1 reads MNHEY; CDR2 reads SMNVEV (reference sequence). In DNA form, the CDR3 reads TGTGCCAGCAGTGCCGGGACAGGGGGTGGGACTGAAGCTTTCTTT. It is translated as CASSAGTGGGTEAFF.

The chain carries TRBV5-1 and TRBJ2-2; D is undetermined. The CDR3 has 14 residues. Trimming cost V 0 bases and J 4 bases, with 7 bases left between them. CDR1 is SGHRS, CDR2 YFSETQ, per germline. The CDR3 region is CASSLAQATGELFF. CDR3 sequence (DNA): TGCGCCAGCAGCTTGGCCCAGGCCACCGGGGAGCTGTTTTTT.